These 10 T cell receptor beta chains were sequenced from one sample in a study of early T cells in non-severe SARS-CoV-2 infection. From the 5' RACE reads, TCRdb called clonotypes with MiXCR, one entry per CDR3 protein. The table lists tens of thousands of distinct CDR3 sequences, 16% of them singletons. The sequencing here drew on whole blood, taken at baseline. The origin of the receptors is an adult who was a healthcare worker with PCR-confirmed SARS-CoV-2 infection or an uninfected control (not recorded which).

This chain joins TRBV11-2 and TRBJ2-7; 13 positions match TRBD2. The CDR3 is made up of 15 amino acids. The ends lost 5 bases at V and 5 bases at J; junction bases unmatched: 6. Germline CDR1 reads SGHAT; CDR2 reads FQNNGV. The CDR3 region has the DNA TGTGCCAGCAGCCCCGGGACTAGCGGGACGCACGAGCAGTACTTC. Its protein product is CASSPGTSGTHEQYF.

A few counts support this clonotype. The V and J genes are TRBV7-2 and TRBJ2-7; the D is unclear. The germline V gene has CDR1 SGHTA and CDR2 FQGNSA. CDR3 size: 13 residues. Trimming took off 6 bases at V and 3 bases at J, with 12 bases between the two ends. CDR3 sequence reads: CASSRDDVYEQYF. DNA of the CDR3: TGTGCCAGCAGTAGAGACGACGTCTACGAGCAGTACTTC.

This clonotype has only a few counts. V gene TRBV20-1 combines with J gene TRBJ2-3, with unresolved D. Trimming took off 6 bases at V and 2 bases at J, with 12 bases between the two ends. This CDR3 is 13 amino acids long. Germline V lookup: CDR1 DFQATT, CDR2 SNEGSKA (reference sequence). The CDR3 region has the DNA TGCAGTGCAACCATGGGTTTCACAGATACGCAGTATTTT. Protein: CSATMGFTDTQYF.

This chain connects TRBV4-3 to TRBJ2-7; D is unclear. V was pared by 0 bases and J by 0 bases, with 9 bases between. CDR3 length equals 15 residues. Germline values: CDR1 LGHNA, CDR2 YSLEER. This CDR3 reads CASSQDRTFSYEQYF. CDR3 in DNA: TGCGCCAGCAGCCAAGACCGCACGTTCTCCTACGAGCAGTACTTC.

This clonotype was picked up one time. The CDR3 is CAWSVGGRPYNEQFF. The CDR3 region has the DNA TGTGCCTGGAGTGTCGGCGGGAGGCCCTACAATGAGCAGTTCTTC. The rearrangement joins TRBV30 to TRBJ2-1, with TRBD2 matching over 8 bases. Unmatched junction bases numbered 3, after V lost 0 bases and J lost 2 bases. Germline V gene data show CDR1 as GTSNPN and CDR2 as SVGIG (reference sequence). This CDR3 has 15 residues.

This clonotype was seen more than once but under ten times. This chain connects TRBV6-2 or TRBV6-3 to TRBJ1-2, with a weak D call TRBD1 (5 bases). The CDR3 sequence is 13 residues long. V was cut by 6 bases and J by 2 bases, with 10 bases left in between. Per germline, CDR1 MNHEY and CDR2 SVGEGT. For the CDR3, the DNA is TGTGCCAGCAGCGTAGAGGGGAACTATGGCTACACCTTC. This gives the protein CASSVEGNYGYTF.

As concerns this clonotype: At one boundary the junction diverges from the germline segment, which might be a read error. V is TRBV11-2 and J is TRBJ2-5; D is possibly TRBD2 (5 bases). CDR3 length equals 13 residues. CDR1 SGHAT and CDR2 FQNNGV come from the germline V gene. The CDR3 nucleotides read TGTGCCGGCAGCTTCGCGGGCGCAGAGACCCAGTACTTC. This sequence encodes CAGSFAGAETQYF.

The sample holds a few counts of this clonotype. The genes are TRBV6-5 and TRBJ2-1; 10 bases line up with TRBD2. The CDR3 extends over 15 amino acids. CDR1 and CDR2 from the germline V gene are MNHEY and SVGAGI. The trim removed 8 bases at V and 10 bases at J, leaving 14 bases unmatched. CDR3 sequence reads: CASRLSPAGGREQFF. In nucleotides, the CDR3 is TGTGCCAGCCGCTTATCGCCAGCGGGAGGGAGGGAGCAGTTCTTC.

Only a few counts were recorded for this clonotype. The chain carries TRBV7-9 and TRBJ2-5; 12 positions agree with TRBD1. Germline V gives CDR1 SEHNR, CDR2 FQNEAQ (reference sequence). There are 15 residues in the CDR3. The V and J ends lost 6 bases and 4 bases, in that order; junction bases with no gene match: 6. Here the CDR3 reads CASRPGTGGAETQYF. The CDR3, as DNA: TGTGCCAGCAGGCCCGGGACAGGGGGCGCAGAGACCCAGTACTTC.

The chain has TRBV11-2 and TRBJ2-2; tentatively, D is TRBD1 (6 bases). V lost 1 base to trimming and J lost 3 bases, with 12 bases between them. This CDR3 is 16 amino acids long. In germline, CDR1 is SGHAT, CDR2 FQNNGV. The CDR3 nucleotides are TGTGCCAGCAGCTTAGGACCGGGACACCACACCGGGGAGCTGTTTTTT. Protein sequence: CASSLGPGHHTGELFF.